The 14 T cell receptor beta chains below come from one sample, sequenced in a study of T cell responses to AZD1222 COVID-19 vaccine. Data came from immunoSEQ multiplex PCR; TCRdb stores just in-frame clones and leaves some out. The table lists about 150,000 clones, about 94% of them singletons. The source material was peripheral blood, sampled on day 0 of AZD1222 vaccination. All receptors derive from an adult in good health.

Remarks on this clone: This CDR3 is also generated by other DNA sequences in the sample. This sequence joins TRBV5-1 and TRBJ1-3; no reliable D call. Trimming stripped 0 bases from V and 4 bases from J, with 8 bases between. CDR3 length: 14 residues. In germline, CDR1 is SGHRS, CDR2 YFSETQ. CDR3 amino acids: CASSLAGYGNTIYF. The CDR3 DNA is TGCGCCAGCAGCTTGGCCGGGTACGGAAACACCATATATTTT.

The CDR3 nucleotides are TGTGCCAGTAGTACCGGGACGACAAGCTACGAGCAGTACTTC. Translation gives CASSTGTTSYEQYF. The rearrangement joins TRBV19 to TRBJ2-7; the D call may be TRBD1 or TRBD2 (5 bases each). Germline V gene sequence: CDR1 LNHDA, CDR2 SQIVND (reference sequence). The V gene lost 4 bases and the J gene lost 3 bases, with 13 bases spanning the gap. The CDR3 runs 14 residues. Supplemented by reference TRBV19 and TRBJ2-7, the full variable domain reads DGGITQSPKYLFRKEGQNVTLSCEQNLNHDAMYWYRQDPGQGLRLIYYSQIVNDFQKGDIAEGYSVSREKKESFPLTVTSAQKNPTAFYLCASSTGTTSYEQYFGPGTRLTVT.

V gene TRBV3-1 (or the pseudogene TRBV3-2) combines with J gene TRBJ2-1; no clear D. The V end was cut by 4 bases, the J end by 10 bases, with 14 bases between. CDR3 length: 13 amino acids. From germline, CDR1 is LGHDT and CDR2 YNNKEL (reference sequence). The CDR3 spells CASSPHRESEQFF. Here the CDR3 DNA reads TGTGCCAGCAGCCCCCACAGAGAATCGGAGCAGTTCTTC.

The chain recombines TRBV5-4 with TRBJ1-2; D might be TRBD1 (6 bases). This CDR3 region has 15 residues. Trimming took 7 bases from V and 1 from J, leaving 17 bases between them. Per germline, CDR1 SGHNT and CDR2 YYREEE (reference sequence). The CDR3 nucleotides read TGTGCCAGCCGCAAACGGACAGACCTTAACTATGGCTACACCTTC. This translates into CASRKRTDLNYGYTF.

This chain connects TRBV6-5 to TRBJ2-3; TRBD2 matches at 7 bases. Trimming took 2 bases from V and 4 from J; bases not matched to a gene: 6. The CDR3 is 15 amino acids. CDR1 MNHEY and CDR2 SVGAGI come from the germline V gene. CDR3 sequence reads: CASSYGGEAADTQYF. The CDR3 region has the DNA TGTGCCAGCAGTTACGGGGGGGAGGCGGCAGATACGCAGTATTTT.

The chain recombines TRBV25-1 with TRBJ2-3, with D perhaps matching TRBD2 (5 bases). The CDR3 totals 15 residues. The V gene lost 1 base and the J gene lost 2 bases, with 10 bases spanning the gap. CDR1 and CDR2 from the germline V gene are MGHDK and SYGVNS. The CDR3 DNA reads TGTGCCAGCAGTGAATCACGGGAACCCACAGATACGCAGTATTTT. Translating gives CASSESREPTDTQYF.

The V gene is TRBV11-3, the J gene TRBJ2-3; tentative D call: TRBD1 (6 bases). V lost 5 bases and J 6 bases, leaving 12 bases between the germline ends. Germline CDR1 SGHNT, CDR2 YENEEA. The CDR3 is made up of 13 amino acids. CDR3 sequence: CASSPGTFDTQYF. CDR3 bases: TGTGCCAGCAGCCCCGGGACATTTGATACGCAGTATTTT.

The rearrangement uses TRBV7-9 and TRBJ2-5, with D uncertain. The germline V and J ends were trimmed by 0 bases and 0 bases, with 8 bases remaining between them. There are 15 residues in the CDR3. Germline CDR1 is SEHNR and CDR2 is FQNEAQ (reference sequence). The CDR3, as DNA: TGTGCCAGCAGCTTAGCGCTAGGGAACCAAGAGACCCAGTACTTC. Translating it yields CASSLALGNQETQYF.

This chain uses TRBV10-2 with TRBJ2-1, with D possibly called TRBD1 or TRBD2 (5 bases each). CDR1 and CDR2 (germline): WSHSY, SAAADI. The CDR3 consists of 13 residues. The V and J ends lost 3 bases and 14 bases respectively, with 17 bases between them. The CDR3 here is CASSDPAGTREFF. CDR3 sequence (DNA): TGCGCCAGCAGTGACCCGGCCGGGACGAGGGAGTTCTTC.

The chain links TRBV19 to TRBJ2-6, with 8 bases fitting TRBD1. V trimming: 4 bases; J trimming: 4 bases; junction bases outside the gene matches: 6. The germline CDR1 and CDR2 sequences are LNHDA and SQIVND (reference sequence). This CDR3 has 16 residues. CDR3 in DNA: TGTGCCAGTAGTAAGTCAGGGGGCTCCGGGGCCAACGTCCTGACTTTC. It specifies CASSKSGGSGANVLTF.

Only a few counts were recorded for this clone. The CDR3 DNA follows: TGTGCCAGCAGCCAAGATGGTGGACATAGCAATCAGCCCCAGCATTTT. Protein product: CASSQDGGHSNQPQHF. V usage is TRBV3-1 (or the pseudogene TRBV3-2) and J usage is TRBJ1-5; perhaps TRBD1 as D (5 bases). CDR1 is LGHDT and CDR2 is YNNKEL in the germline V gene (reference sequence). Trimming cost V 0 bases and J 0 bases, with 9 bases left between them. CDR3 length: 16 residues.

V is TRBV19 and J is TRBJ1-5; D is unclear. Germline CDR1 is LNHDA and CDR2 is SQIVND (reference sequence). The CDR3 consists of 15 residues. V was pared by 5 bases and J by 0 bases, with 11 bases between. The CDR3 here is CASSEGADSNQPQHF. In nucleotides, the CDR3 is TGTGCCAGTAGTGAGGGCGCGGATAGCAATCAGCCCCAGCATTTT.

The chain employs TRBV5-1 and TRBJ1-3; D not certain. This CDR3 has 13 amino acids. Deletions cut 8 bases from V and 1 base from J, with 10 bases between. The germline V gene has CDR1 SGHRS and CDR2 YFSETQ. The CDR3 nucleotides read TGCGCCAGTTCCCGATCTTCTGGAAACACCATATATTTT. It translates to CASSRSSGNTIYF.

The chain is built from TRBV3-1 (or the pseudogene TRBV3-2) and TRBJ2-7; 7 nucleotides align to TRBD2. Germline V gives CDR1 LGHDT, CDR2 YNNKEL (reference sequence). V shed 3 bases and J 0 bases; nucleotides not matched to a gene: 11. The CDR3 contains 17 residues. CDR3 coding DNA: TGTGCCAGCAGCCACAAGATAGGGCTAGCGGCCTCCTACGAGCAGTACTTC. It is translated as CASSHKIGLAASYEQYF.